These 32 T cell receptor beta chains share one sample of origin, sequenced in a study of human T cells and chemical hapten exposure. TCRdb re-analysed the RACE reads in MiXCR, keeping a single row per CDR3 protein. The sample consists of about 73,000 distinct CDR3 sequences, roughly 8.5% of them appearing once. Described time point: patch test 2, 6 weeks after DPC sensitization. As to treatment: therapeutic diphenylcyclopropenone sensitization with weekly scalp DPC. Source: whole blood, taken in connection with sensitization to the hapten diphenylcyclopropenone (DPC). The receptors originated from a woman between 50 and 59 years old with alopecia areata. Some clones in this sample may be carry-over from other donors' samples.

Comments on this clonotype: A much larger clone lies one base from this, so it may be a read error. The chain joins TRBV23-1 to TRBJ1-3; D possibly corresponds to TRBD1 (5 bases). TRBV23-1 is labeled an ORF, and its function is uncertain. Trimming left V 1 base short and J 1 base short, with 14 bases between. This CDR3 is built from 17 residues. The CDR3 DNA is TGCGCCAGCAGTCAATGGGGACTGGCCAGATCTGGAAACACCATATATTTT. Translated, it gives CASSQWGLARSGNTIYF.

This clonotype came up a few times. The rearrangement uses TRBV6-2 or TRBV6-3 and TRBJ1-6; D gene uncertain. The V gene's germline CDR1 is MNHEY and CDR2 SVGEGT. CDR3 length: 14 amino acids. Trimming cost V 6 bases and J 7 bases, with 13 bases left between them. The CDR3 coding sequence is TGTGCCAGCAGCAACGGACGGAGAAATTCACCCCTCCACTTT. This gives the protein CASSNGRRNSPLHF.

This clonotype was seen only a few times. This chain links TRBV29-1 with TRBJ1-1; weak D call: TRBD1 (5 bases). CDR1 SQVTM and CDR2 ANQGSEA come from the germline V gene. Trimming removed 6 bases at V and 2 bases at J, with 7 bases between. CDR3 length: 11 residues. CDR3 DNA: TGCAGCGTGACAGTTAACACTGAAGCTTTCTTT. The encoded protein is CSVTVNTEAFF.

This chain uses TRBV12-3 or TRBV12-4 with TRBJ1-5, with D unclear. The CDR3 is 14 residues long. Trimming left V 7 bases short and J 0 bases short, with 10 bases between. CDR3 protein: CASTGLYSNQPQHF. The CDR3 coding sequence is TGTGCCAGCACCGGCCTCTATAGCAATCAGCCCCAGCATTTT.

The V call is TRBV12-5, the J call TRBJ2-3; 11 bases map to TRBD2. V trimming: 0 bases; J trimming: 1 base; junction bases outside the gene matches: 0. The CDR3 length is 16 residues. Germline loops: CDR1 LGHNT, CDR2 FRNRAP. DNA for the CDR3: TGTGCTAGTGGTTTGGTACTAGCGGGGGGCACAGATACGCAGTATTTT. Amino acid sequence: CASGLVLAGGTDTQYF.

This clonotype was seen a handful of times. The chain has TRBV20-1 and TRBJ2-3; 7 bases match TRBD1. V lost 5 bases to trimming and J lost 4 bases; unmatched junction nucleotides: 9. Germline-derived CDR1 and CDR2 are DFQATT and SNEGSKA (reference sequence). The length of the CDR3 is 14 residues. The DNA of the CDR3 is TGCAGTGCTCGTCGACAGGGATCGTCAGATACGCAGTATTTT. Translating gives CSARRQGSSDTQYF.

This chain uses TRBV7-2 with TRBJ2-3; 9 bases are shared with TRBD1. V shed 5 bases, J shed 4 bases, and the junction held 10 bases outside the gene matches. The CDR3 loop spans 16 amino acids. Per the germline V gene, CDR1 is SGHTA and CDR2 is FQGNSA. The CDR3 reads CASSLRQGGIADTQYF. The CDR3 nucleotides are TGTGCCAGCAGCCTCCGACAGGGGGGGATCGCAGATACGCAGTATTTT.

This clonotype was counted many times. The chain has TRBV2 and TRBJ1-5; 11 positions agree with TRBD1. V gave up 4 bases and J gave up 7 bases; unmatched junction bases: 0. Germline CDR1 and CDR2: SNHLY and FYNNEI. CDR3 length: 13 amino acids. The CDR3 DNA reads as TGTGCCAGCAGTGGGACAGGGGGCCAGCCCCAGCATTTT. It specifies CASSGTGGQPQHF. Complete variable domain (other parts from reference TRBV2 and TRBJ1-5): EPEVTQTPSHQVTQMGQEVILRCVPISNHLYFYWYRQILGQKVEFLVSFYNNEISEKSEIFDDQFSVERPDGSNFTLKIRSTKLEDSAMYFCASSGTGGQPQHFGDGTRLSIL.

The chain joins TRBV3-1 to TRBJ1-2; no firm D call. The CDR3 is 13 amino acids. Germline V gene data show CDR1 as LGHDT and CDR2 as YNNKEL (reference sequence). The V and J ends lost 1 base and 6 bases respectively, with 9 bases between them. The DNA for the CDR3 is TGTGCCAGCAGCCAAGTGGGATGGGATGGCTACACCTTC. Translating it yields CASSQVGWDGYTF.

In this sample, this clonotype turned up many times. This chain links TRBV20-1 with TRBJ2-5, with TRBD2 matching over 9 bases. The CDR3 consists of 14 residues. V gave up 0 bases and J gave up 3 bases; unmatched junction bases: 2. Germline lookup yields CDR1 DFQATT and CDR2 SNEGSKA (reference sequence). CDR3 coding DNA: TGCAGTGCTAGAGATTCTAGCGGGAAAGAGACCCAGTACTTC. It yields the protein CSARDSSGKETQYF.

V gene TRBV2 combines with J gene TRBJ2-2, with a possible D match to TRBD1 (6 bases). V was trimmed by 4 bases and J by 4 bases, leaving 13 bases between them. This CDR3 is built from 15 residues. Looked up from germline, CDR1 is SNHLY and CDR2 is FYNNEI. The CDR3 sequence: CASSASRGFTGELFF. The DNA for the CDR3 is TGTGCCAGCAGTGCAAGCAGGGGCTTCACCGGGGAGCTGTTTTTT. The full variable domain, in which reference TRBV2 and TRBJ2-2 provide the parts outside the CDR3, is EPEVTQTPSHQVTQMGQEVILRCVPISNHLYFYWYRQILGQKVEFLVSFYNNEISEKSEIFDDQFSVERPDGSNFTLKIRSTKLEDSAMYFCASSASRGFTGELFFGEGSRLTVL.

This clonotype was counted at least ten times. The gene calls are TRBV29-1 and TRBJ2-3; no firm D call. Germline-derived CDR1 and CDR2 are SQVTM and ANQGSEA. V dropped 6 bases and J dropped 2 bases, with 15 bases sitting between them. The CDR3 has 14 amino acids. DNA for the CDR3: TGCAGCGTATCCGGTAAACTTCTCACAGATACGCAGTATTTT. This codes for CSVSGKLLTDTQYF.

This clonotype was detected ten times or more. V gene TRBV4-3 combines with J gene TRBJ2-5; D may be TRBD2 (6 bases). CDR3 length equals 14 residues. V was shortened by 1 base and J by 4 bases, with 10 bases between the two germline ends. The germline CDR1 and CDR2 sequences are LGHNA and YSLEER. The CDR3 DNA reads TGCGCCAGCAGCCAAGCTCTGACTAGAGAGACCCAGTACTTC. This gives the protein CASSQALTRETQYF.

This clonotype was seen repeatedly, ten times or more. The chain recombines TRBV20-1 with TRBJ2-7; 10 nucleotides align to TRBD1. Trimming cost V 8 bases and J 3 bases; bases outside gene matches: 7. The germline V gene encodes CDR1 DFQATT and CDR2 SNEGSKA (reference sequence). CDR3 length: 13 residues. The CDR3 is CSMWDRGVYEQYF. The CDR3 coding sequence is TGCAGTATGTGGGACAGGGGTGTCTACGAGCAGTACTTC.

This clonotype was recorded once. A much larger clone differs by one base, so this may be a read error. The chain employs TRBV15 and TRBJ1-5; possible D gene TRBD1, 6 bases. This CDR3 has 12 residues. In germline, CDR1 is LNHNV, CDR2 YYDKDF (reference sequence). The CDR3 nucleotides are TGTGCCACCAGCACAGGGGCTCAGCCCCAGAATTTT. This sequence encodes CATSTGAQPQNF.

There are a few counts of this clonotype. The rearrangement joins TRBV29-1 to TRBJ1-3; TRBD1 agrees at 7 bases. Trimming removed 0 bases from V and 1 base from J; junction bases left unmatched: 12. Germline CDR1 reads SQVTM; CDR2 reads ANQGSEA. The CDR3 length is 18 residues. CDR3 sequence reads: CSVEDWARGKGSGNTIYF. Written as DNA, the CDR3 is TGCAGCGTTGAAGATTGGGCCAGGGGGAAGGGGTCTGGAAACACCATATATTTT.

There are a few counts of this clonotype. V is TRBV9 and J is TRBJ2-3, with 8 nucleotides matching TRBD1. V lost 2 bases and J lost 0; bases outside the gene matches: 5. Germline V gene data show CDR1 as SGDLS and CDR2 as YYNGEE. The CDR3 has 16 amino acids. The CDR3 sequence is CASSVPGQASTDTQYF. CDR3 in DNA: TGTGCCAGCAGCGTTCCGGGACAGGCTAGCACAGATACGCAGTATTTT.

This clonotype was detected a few times. This chain uses TRBV7-7 with TRBJ2-1, with 10 bases aligning to TRBD1. V was clipped by 5 bases and J by 8 bases; unmatched bases: 6. The CDR3 is 14 amino acids. Germline CDR1 SSHAT, CDR2 FNYEAQ (reference sequence). CDR3 nucleotide sequence: TGTGCCAGCAGCCCGCGACAGGGGGCTCATGAGCAGTTCTTC. Its translation: CASSPRQGAHEQFF. Together with reference TRBV7-7 and TRBJ2-1, the CDR3 gives the full variable domain: GAGVSQSPRYKVTKRGQDVTLRCDPISSHATLYWYQQALGQGPEFLTYFNYEAQPDKSGLPSDRFSAERPEGSISTLTIQRTEQRDSAMYRCASSPRQGAHEQFFGPGTRLTVL.

There are many counts of this clonotype. This chain links TRBV6-6 with TRBJ2-5, with no clear D. This CDR3 region has 11 residues. V shed 3 bases and J shed 5 bases, with 4 bases lying between them. Germline assignment: CDR1 MNHNY and CDR2 SVGAGI (reference sequence). The CDR3 sequence is CASSYVETQYF. CDR3 in DNA: TGTGCCAGCAGTTATGTGGAGACCCAGTACTTC.

This clonotype was observed many times. The rearrangement joins TRBV20-1 to TRBJ1-3; D not resolved. Germline-derived CDR1 and CDR2 are DFQATT and SNEGSKA (reference sequence). Trimming removed 3 bases at V and 2 bases at J, with 5 bases between. This CDR3 spans 12 amino acids. Here the CDR3 reads CSARTAGNTIYF. Here the CDR3 DNA reads TGCAGTGCTAGGACGGCTGGAAACACCATATATTTT.

V gene TRBV11-2 combines with J gene TRBJ2-7; 10 bases are shared with TRBD2. Germline lookup yields CDR1 SGHAT and CDR2 FQNNGV. J was trimmed by 4 bases and V by 5 bases; bases with no gene match: 8. The CDR3 totals 15 residues. The CDR3 is CASSPRLAGFYEQYF. DNA for the CDR3: TGTGCCAGCAGCCCTCGACTAGCGGGTTTTTACGAGCAGTACTTC.

This clonotype appeared many times. The J gene is TRBJ1-1, the V gene TRBV12-3 or TRBV12-4; unclear D gene. This CDR3 is 13 amino acids long. The V gene lost 3 bases and the J gene lost 6 bases, with 11 bases spanning the gap. The CDR3 here is CASSFGVSSEAFF. The CDR3 DNA reads TGTGCCAGCAGTTTCGGGGTCTCGTCTGAAGCTTTCTTT.

The chain is built from TRBV7-2 and TRBJ1-5; D gene unclear. Per the germline V gene, CDR1 is SGHTA and CDR2 is FQGNSA. There are 14 residues in the CDR3. V gave up 5 bases and J gave up 0 bases, with 8 bases separating them. As DNA, the CDR3 is TGTGCCAGCAGCCTGTACAGTAGCAATCAGCCCCAGCATTTT. Protein: CASSLYSSNQPQHF.

This clonotype was detected many times. The rearrangement uses TRBV29-1 and TRBJ2-7; either TRBD1 or TRBD2 may fit D (5 bases each). Per the germline V gene, CDR1 is SQVTM and CDR2 is ANQGSEA. CDR3 length: 15 amino acids. This chain's CDR3 is CPVSPRGPNPYEQYF. In DNA form, the CDR3 reads TGCCCCGTCTCCCCCCGGGGACCGAACCCCTACGAGCAGTACTTC.

This clonotype came up many times. The chain is built from TRBV20-1 and TRBJ1-2; the D is unclear. There are 13 residues in the CDR3. Trimming cost V 7 bases and J 2 bases, with 14 bases left between them. Germline CDR1 is DFQATT and CDR2 is SNEGSKA (reference sequence). The CDR3 sequence is CSVVPIENYGYTF. The CDR3 DNA sequence: TGCAGTGTAGTCCCCATTGAAAACTATGGCTACACCTTC.

This clonotype has a handful of counts. The chain recombines TRBV7-6 with TRBJ2-3; no firm D call. The V end lost 2 bases, the J end lost 2 bases, and 11 bases lay between the germline ends. The CDR3 sequence is 15 residues long. Germline V CDR1 and CDR2: SGHVS, FNYEAQ. CDR3 bases: TGTGCCAGCAGCTTACTCCAGAGTGACACAGATACGCAGTATTTT. Translation gives CASSLLQSDTDTQYF.

This clonotype was seen only a few times. The CDR3 spells CASSLLGRTYEQYF. As DNA, the CDR3 is TGTGCCAGCAGCTTGCTGGGGCGCACCTACGAGCAGTACTTC. The genes are TRBV5-5 and TRBJ2-7; D possibly corresponds to TRBD1 (5 bases). The CDR3 runs 14 residues. CDR1 is SGHKS and CDR2 is YYEKEE in the germline V gene (reference sequence). The V gene lost 1 base and the J gene lost 2 bases, with 10 bases spanning the gap.

The rearrangement links TRBV12-3 or TRBV12-4 to TRBJ2-3; D might be TRBD1 (5 bases). The CDR3 is made up of 14 amino acids. Trimming left V 4 bases short and J 2 bases short, with 10 bases between. This chain's CDR3 is CASSWTSDTDTQYF. The CDR3 nucleotides are TGTGCCAGCAGTTGGACAAGCGACACAGATACGCAGTATTTT.

Ten or more counts support this clonotype. This sequence joins TRBV18 and TRBJ1-1, with unresolved D. V was cut by 1 base and J by 3 bases, with 9 bases left in between. Germline V gene sequence: CDR1 KGHSH, CDR2 LQKENI. This CDR3 contains 14 residues. The CDR3 reads CASSPQGRDTEAFF. The CDR3 nucleotides are TGTGCCAGCTCACCACAAGGACGAGACACTGAAGCTTTCTTT. Drawing the rest from reference TRBV18 and TRBJ1-1, the complete variable domain is NAGVMQNPRHLVRRRGQEARLRCSPMKGHSHVYWYRQLPEEGLKFMVYLQKENIIDESGMPKERFSAEFPKEGPSILRIQQVVRGDSAAYFCASSPQGRDTEAFFGQGTRLTVV.

The chain couples TRBV20-1 to TRBJ2-7; perhaps D is TRBD1 or TRBD2 (6 bases each). Trimming took 5 bases from V and 5 from J, leaving 19 bases between them. The CDR3 extends over 14 amino acids. Looked up from germline, CDR1 is DFQATT and CDR2 is SNEGSKA (reference sequence). The CDR3 region has the DNA TGCAGTGCTGTTAAGGGGGGCCCGAAGAACGAGCAGTACTTC. It encodes CSAVKGGPKNEQYF.

This clonotype was detected ten times or more. The J gene is TRBJ2-7, the V gene TRBV12-3 or TRBV12-4; 11 nucleotides agree with TRBD1. Trimming at V came to 8 bases and at J to 5 bases, leaving 5 bases not matched to a gene. CDR3 length: 13 residues. CDR3 region: CASEGTGGHEQYF. In DNA form, the CDR3 reads TGTGCCAGCGAGGGGACAGGGGGTCACGAGCAGTACTTC.

This clonotype was found many times. V is TRBV12-3 or TRBV12-4 and J is TRBJ1-1; D not certain. The length of the CDR3 is 14 residues. Trimming shortened V by 4 bases and J by 0 bases, and 9 bases separated the two germline ends. The CDR3 is CASSSTNVNTEAFF. In nucleotides, the CDR3 is TGTGCCAGCAGTTCCACAAATGTGAACACTGAAGCTTTCTTT.